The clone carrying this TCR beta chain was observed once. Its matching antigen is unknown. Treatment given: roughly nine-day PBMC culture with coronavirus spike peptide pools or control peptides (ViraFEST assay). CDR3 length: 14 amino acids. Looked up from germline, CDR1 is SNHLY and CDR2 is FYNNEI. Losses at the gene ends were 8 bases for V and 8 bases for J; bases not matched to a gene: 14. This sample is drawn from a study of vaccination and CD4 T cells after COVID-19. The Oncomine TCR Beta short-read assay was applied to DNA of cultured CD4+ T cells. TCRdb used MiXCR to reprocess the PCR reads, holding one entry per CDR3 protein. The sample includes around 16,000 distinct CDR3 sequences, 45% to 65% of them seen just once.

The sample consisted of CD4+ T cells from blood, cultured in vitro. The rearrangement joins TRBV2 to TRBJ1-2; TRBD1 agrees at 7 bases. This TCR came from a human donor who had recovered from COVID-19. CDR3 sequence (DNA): TGTGCCAGCGGCAACAGGGGCAGAGATGGGGGCTACACCTTC. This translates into CASGNRGRDGGYTF.